The present T cell receptor beta chain was sequenced within a study of PD-1 blockade in classical Hodgkin lymphoma. Study-wide results and caveats: Newly diagnosed patients were reported to exhibit reduced baseline TCR diversity relative to healthy donors.

Points on this clone: The antigen remains undetermined.

Assay: immunoSEQ multiplex PCR; the TCRdb copy retains only in-frame clones and omits some. The sample consists of some 10,000 clones, roughly 76% of them appearing once. No patient escaped relapse after autologous stem cell transplantation, and brentuximab vedotin exposure varied. Germline CDR1 and CDR2: SNHLY and FYNNEI. The CDR3 is 15 amino acids. V gave up 11 bases and J gave up 4 bases; unmatched junction bases: 17. V gene TRBV2 combines with J gene TRBJ2-7; TRBD2 matches at 7 bases. Sample: peripheral blood mononuclear cells (PBMCs), taken at baseline. The clonotype was recovered from a human donor with classical Hodgkin lymphoma. CDR3 protein: CALLLAAGSHYEQYF. Written as DNA, the CDR3 is TGTGCCTTGCTGCTAGCGGCCGGATCCCATTACGAGCAGTACTTC.